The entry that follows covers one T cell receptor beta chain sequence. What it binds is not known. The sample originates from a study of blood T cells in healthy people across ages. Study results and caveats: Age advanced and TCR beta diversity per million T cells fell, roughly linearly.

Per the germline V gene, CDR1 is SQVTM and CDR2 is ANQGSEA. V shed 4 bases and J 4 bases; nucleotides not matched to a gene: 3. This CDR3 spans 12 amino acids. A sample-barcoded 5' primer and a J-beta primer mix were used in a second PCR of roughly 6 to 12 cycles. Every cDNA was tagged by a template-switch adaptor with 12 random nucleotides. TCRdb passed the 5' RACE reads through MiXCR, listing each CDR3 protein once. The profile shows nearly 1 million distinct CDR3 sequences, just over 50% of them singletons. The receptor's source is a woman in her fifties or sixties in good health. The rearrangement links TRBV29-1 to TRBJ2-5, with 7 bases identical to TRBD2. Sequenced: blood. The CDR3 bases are TGCAGCGTTGGATGGGAGGGAGAGACCCAGTACTTC. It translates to CSVGWEGETQYF.